What follows describes a single TCR beta chain. The antigen remains unidentified. PCR primers comprised 60 Vbeta and 13 Jbeta primers. Repertoires were generated with immunoSEQ multiplex PCR, while TCRdb's copy carries only in-frame clones and drops some. The data show about 170,000 clones, 80% to 85% seen once. The data belong to a study of cytomegalovirus exposure and HLA in healthy donors. Overall study results and limits: The study listed 150 to 200 cytomegalovirus-associated TCR beta chains. A later analysis reportedly found that, within productive TCRs, an Asian-associated ancestry cluster had fewer N-insertions than the mean observed across the roughly 630 donors.

J gave up 3 bases and V 4 bases, and 20 bases lay outside the gene matches. Germline V gene sequence: CDR1 MNHEY, CDR2 SMNVEV (reference sequence). The length of the CDR3 is 19 residues. This receptor was identified in a girl aged 2 to 10 in good health and CMV-seropositive. Material for sequencing was PBMCs. The chain is built from TRBV27 and TRBJ2-7, with 8 bases fitting TRBD1. CDR3 in amino acids: CASSSFQLRFEGQDYEQYF. In nucleotides, the CDR3 is TGTGCCAGCAGTTCGTTTCAGCTTAGGTTTGAGGGACAGGACTACGAGCAGTACTTC.